This TCR beta chain appears in the sequencing data of a study of regulatory T cells in long-lasting Graves disease. Regarding time point: newly diagnosed GD, antithyroid drugs for less than 3 months. After RNA was extracted from PBMCs, the TCR library was made from it. Patients were from an endocrinology department in Xi'an, China. General study results and limits: Persistent patients had a count of shared public clonotypes (over 2,500) that exceeded that of new patients (about 870). There were preferences for TRBV28, TRBJ1-2 and TRBJ2-5 in persistent disease.

Through Arm-PCR of CDR3 regions and iRepertoire HTBI primers, TCR beta libraries were built. TCRdb recomputed calls from the multiplex PCR reads with MiXCR, one row per CDR3 protein. The sample holds about 500,000 distinct CDR3 sequences, 16% seen once. About this clonotype: Its antigen is as yet unknown.

V was trimmed by 11 bases and J by 1 base, leaving 14 bases between them. The CDR3 length is 13 residues. Germline values: CDR1 SGHTA, CDR2 FQGNSA. The same specimen was also included in a second study, on T cells in Graves' hyperthyroidism and ophthalmopathy. That source reports: Subjects aged 18 to 65 presented with newly diagnosed hyperthyroidism of less than 2 months' duration.

The sample was peripheral blood mononuclear cells (PBMCs), taken at new diagnosis, from a patient treated with antithyroid drugs. The TCR comes from a man aged 40-50 years with Graves disease. The chain has TRBV7-2 and TRBJ1-1, with no clear D. In DNA, the CDR3 is TGTGCCTGGAGTGTAGTAGCGAACACTGAAGCTTTCTTT. It encodes CAWSVVANTEAFF. The full variable domain, rest sourced from reference TRBV7-2 and TRBJ1-1, is GAGVSQSPSNKVTEKGKDVELRCDPISGHTALYWYRQSLGQGLEFLIYFQGNSAPDKSGLPSDRFSAERTGGSVSTLTIQRTQQEDSAVYLCAWSVVANTEAFFGQGTRLTVV.